The 9 T cell receptor beta chains below were found in one sample sequenced in a study of glioma-infiltrating T cells. TCR alpha and beta CDR3 regions were amplified from RNA using iRepertoire nested multiplex PCR. A single record per CDR3 protein comes from TCRdb applying MiXCR to the multiplex PCR reads. The sample lists 150,000 to 200,000 distinct CDR3 sequences; roughly 45% were seen once. Sequenced: glioma tissue, nonneoplastic brain tissue, or PBMCs (not recorded which). Receptors were obtained from a human donor with low-grade glioma or glioblastoma, undergoing nonglioma brain surgery, or in good health (not recorded which).

This clonotype was detected many times. The chain employs TRBV6-2 or TRBV6-3 and TRBJ2-1; TRBD2 agrees at 16 bases. Germline assignment: CDR1 MNHEY and CDR2 SVGEGT. V was clipped by 3 bases and J by 9 bases; unmatched bases: 17. This CDR3 spans 20 amino acids. In DNA form, the CDR3 reads TGTGCCAGCAGTTATTCCGGGACTAGCGGGAGGGCCCGTCGGTTTATTGAGCAGTTCTTC. Protein: CASSYSGTSGRARRFIEQFF.

This clonotype was counted at least ten times. The chain recombines TRBV20-1 with TRBJ1-6, with TRBD1 as a possible D gene (5 bases). The V end lost 6 bases, the J end lost 7 bases, and 13 bases lay between the germline ends. This CDR3 spans 13 amino acids. Germline CDR1 DFQATT, CDR2 SNEGSKA (reference sequence). The CDR3 region has the DNA TGCAGTGCCCGGGGGGAATACAATTCACCCCTCCACTTT. This codes for CSARGEYNSPLHF.

On this clonotype: A read error may account for a junction end that differs from germline. This rearrangement joins TRBV4-1 to TRBJ2-2; D ambiguous. Germline-derived CDR1 and CDR2 are MGHRA and YSYEKL. The CDR3 is 15 amino acids. The CDR3 nucleotides are TGCGCCAGCATCCAAGGATCCGGAAACACCGGGGAGCTGTTTTTT. It translates to CASIQGSGNTGELFF.

This clonotype was counted between two and nine times. The chain couples TRBV18 to TRBJ2-7; a weak D match, TRBD1 (5 bases). Germline-derived CDR1 and CDR2 are KGHSH and LQKENI. V lost 3 bases to trimming and J lost 2 bases, with 20 bases between them. CDR3 length: 17 residues. The CDR3 here is CASSPTTSGPPTYEQYF. In nucleotides, the CDR3 is TGTGCCAGCTCACCTACGACTTCAGGGCCCCCAACCTACGAGCAGTACTTC.

This chain links TRBV7-9 with TRBJ1-1; 7 bases agree with TRBD1. In germline, CDR1 is SEHNR, CDR2 FQNEAQ (reference sequence). The CDR3 runs to 15 residues. Trimming at V came to 3 bases and at J to 7 bases, leaving 11 bases not matched to a gene. In DNA, the CDR3 is TGTGCCAGCAGCTTCGAGGTAGGGGGCACAAATGAAGCTTTCTTT. Its translation is CASSFEVGGTNEAFF.

A word on this clonotype: A much larger clone is a single base away; this may be a read error. The CDR3 sequence: CASSPPGEKLFF. The CDR3 DNA follows: TGTGCCAGCAGCCCTCCGGGTGAAAAACTGTTTTTT. This chain joins TRBV28 and TRBJ1-4; D gene unclear. The germline V gene encodes CDR1 MDHEN and CDR2 SYDVKM. V lost 6 bases and J lost 7, with 9 bases in between. The CDR3 sequence is 12 residues long.

The rearrangement joins TRBV2 to TRBJ1-3, with a tentative D call TRBD1 (5 bases). Trimming shortened V by 4 bases and J by 4 bases, and 20 bases separated the two germline ends. The germline gives CDR1 SNHLY, CDR2 FYNNEI. CDR3 length: 17 residues. The CDR3: CASSARRASQAGNTIYF. The CDR3 coding sequence is TGTGCCAGCAGTGCGCGGCGGGCCTCACAGGCCGGAAACACCATATATTTT.

The chain is built from TRBV6-1 and TRBJ2-7; 10 bases agree with TRBD1. The J segment lost 3 bases and the V segment lost 8 bases, leaving 13 bases of the junction unmatched. The CDR3 is 16 amino acids. Germline V gene data show CDR1 as MNHNS and CDR2 as SASEGT. CDR3 protein: CASSLTRTGGNYEQYF. The DNA for the CDR3 is TGTGCCAGCTCCCTAACCCGGACAGGGGGGAACTACGAGCAGTACTTC.

In the case of this clonotype: No conserved phenylalanine or tryptophan is present at the end of the CDR3, so a read error is the likely explanation. The chain is built from TRBV6-2 or TRBV6-3 and TRBJ2-5; D may be TRBD2 (5 bases). Trimming left V 7 bases short and J 4 bases short, with 13 bases between. Germline CDR1 MNHEY, CDR2 SVGEGT. The CDR3 is 13 residues long. The CDR3 DNA is TGTGCCAGCAAAACTCTAGGGAGAGAGACCCAGTACTCC. Translating gives CASKTLGRETQYS.